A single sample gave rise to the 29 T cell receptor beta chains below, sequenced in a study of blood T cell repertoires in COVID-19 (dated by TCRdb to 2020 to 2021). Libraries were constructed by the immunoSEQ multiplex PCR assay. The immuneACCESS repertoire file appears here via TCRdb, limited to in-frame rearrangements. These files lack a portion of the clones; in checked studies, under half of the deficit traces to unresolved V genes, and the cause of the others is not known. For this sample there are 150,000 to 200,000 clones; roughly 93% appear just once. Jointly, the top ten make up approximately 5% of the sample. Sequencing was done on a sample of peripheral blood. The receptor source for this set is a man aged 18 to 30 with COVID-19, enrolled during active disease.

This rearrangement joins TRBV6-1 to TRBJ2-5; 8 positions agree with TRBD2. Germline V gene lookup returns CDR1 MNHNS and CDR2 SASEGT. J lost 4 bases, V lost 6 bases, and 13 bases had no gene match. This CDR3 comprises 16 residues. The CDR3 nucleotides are TGTGCCAGCAGCGAACCGGGAGGGAGAGGGGTAGAGACCCAGTACTTC. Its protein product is CASSEPGGRGVETQYF.

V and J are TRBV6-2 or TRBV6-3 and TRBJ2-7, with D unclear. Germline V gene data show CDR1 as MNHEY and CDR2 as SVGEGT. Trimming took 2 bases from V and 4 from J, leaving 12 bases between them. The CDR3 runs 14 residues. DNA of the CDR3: TGTGCCAGCAGTTACCTTGAGGTCGTGTACGAGCAGTACTTC. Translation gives CASSYLEVVYEQYF.

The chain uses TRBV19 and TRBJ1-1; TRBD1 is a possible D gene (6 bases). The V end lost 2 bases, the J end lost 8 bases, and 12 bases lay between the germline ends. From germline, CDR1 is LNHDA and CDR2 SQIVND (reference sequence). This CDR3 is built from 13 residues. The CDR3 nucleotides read TGTGCCAGTAGTATACTAGGGACACCCGAAGCTTTCTTT. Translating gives CASSILGTPEAFF. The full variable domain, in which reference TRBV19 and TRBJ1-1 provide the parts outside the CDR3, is DGGITQSPKYLFRKEGQNVTLSCEQNLNHDAMYWYRQDPGQGLRLIYYSQIVNDFQKGDIAEGYSVSREKKESFPLTVTSAQKNPTAFYLCASSILGTPEAFFGQGTRLTVV.

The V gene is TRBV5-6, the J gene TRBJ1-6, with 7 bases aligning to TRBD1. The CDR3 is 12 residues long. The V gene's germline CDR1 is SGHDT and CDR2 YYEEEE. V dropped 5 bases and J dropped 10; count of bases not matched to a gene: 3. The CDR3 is CASSQGGSPLHF. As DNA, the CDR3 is TGTGCCAGCAGTCAAGGGGGCTCACCCCTCCACTTT.

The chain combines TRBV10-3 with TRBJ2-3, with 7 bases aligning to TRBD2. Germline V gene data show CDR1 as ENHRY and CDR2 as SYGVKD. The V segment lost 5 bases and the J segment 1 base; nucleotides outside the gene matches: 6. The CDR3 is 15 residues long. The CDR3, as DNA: TGTGCCATCAGTTTAAGCGGGGAAGGCACAGATACGCAGTATTTT. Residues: CAISLSGEGTDTQYF.

CDR3 loop: CASSRTAGDLLAKNIQYF. The CDR3, as DNA: TGCGCCAGCAGCCGGACAGCCGGGGACCTCCTAGCCAAAAACATTCAGTACTTC. This chain joins TRBV5-1 and TRBJ2-4, with TRBD1 as a possible D gene (6 bases). Trimming took 4 bases from V and 0 from J, leaving 20 bases between them. The CDR3 contains 18 residues. Germline V gene data show CDR1 as SGHRS and CDR2 as YFSETQ.

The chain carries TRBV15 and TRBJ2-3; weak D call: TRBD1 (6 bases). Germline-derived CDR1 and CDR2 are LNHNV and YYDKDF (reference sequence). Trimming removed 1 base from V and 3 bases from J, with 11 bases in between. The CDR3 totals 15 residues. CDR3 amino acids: CATSRGPGATDTQYF. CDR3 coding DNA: TGTGCCACCAGCAGAGGCCCAGGGGCAACAGATACGCAGTATTTT.

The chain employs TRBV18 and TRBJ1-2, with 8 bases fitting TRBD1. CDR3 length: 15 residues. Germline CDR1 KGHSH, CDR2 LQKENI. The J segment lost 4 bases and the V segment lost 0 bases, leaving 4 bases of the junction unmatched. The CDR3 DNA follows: TGTGCCAGCTCACCACCGGTGACAGGGGCCTATGGCTACACCTTC. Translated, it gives CASSPPVTGAYGYTF.

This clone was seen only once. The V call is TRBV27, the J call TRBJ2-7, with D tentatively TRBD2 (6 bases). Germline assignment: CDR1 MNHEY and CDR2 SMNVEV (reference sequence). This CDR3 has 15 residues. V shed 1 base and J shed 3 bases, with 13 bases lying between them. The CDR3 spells CASSLWRSGLYEQYF. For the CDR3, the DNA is TGTGCCAGCAGTTTATGGCGGAGCGGGCTCTACGAGCAGTACTTC.

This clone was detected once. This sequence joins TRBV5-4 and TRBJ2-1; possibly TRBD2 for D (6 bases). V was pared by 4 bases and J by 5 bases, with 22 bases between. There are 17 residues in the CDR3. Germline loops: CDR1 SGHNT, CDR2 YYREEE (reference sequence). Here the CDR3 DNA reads TGTGCCAGCAGCCGCATGCCGGGACTGAAAAAGGACAATGAGCAGTTCTTC. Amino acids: CASSRMPGLKKDNEQFF.

The CDR3 region is CASSITPTGNYEQYF. The CDR3 coding sequence is TGTGCCAGTAGTATAACCCCCACAGGTAACTACGAGCAGTACTTC. This chain connects TRBV19 to TRBJ2-7; TRBD1 might be the D (5 bases). Looked up from germline, CDR1 is LNHDA and CDR2 is SQIVND (reference sequence). Between the trimmed V and J ends, which lost 2 bases and 3 bases, there was a span of 14 bases. This CDR3 is 15 amino acids long.

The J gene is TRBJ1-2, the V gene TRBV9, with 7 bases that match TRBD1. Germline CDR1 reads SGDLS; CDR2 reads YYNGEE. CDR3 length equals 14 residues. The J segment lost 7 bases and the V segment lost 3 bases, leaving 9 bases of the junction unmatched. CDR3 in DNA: TGTGCCAGCAGCGCAGGACAGGCTATAGGTGGCTACACCTTC. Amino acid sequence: CASSAGQAIGGYTF.

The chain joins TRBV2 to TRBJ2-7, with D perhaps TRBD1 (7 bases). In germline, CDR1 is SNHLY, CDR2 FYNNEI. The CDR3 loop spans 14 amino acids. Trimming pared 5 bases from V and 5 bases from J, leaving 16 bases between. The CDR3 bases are TGTGCCAGCAGTATGACAGGGACTTCCAACGAGCAGTACTTC. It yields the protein CASSMTGTSNEQYF.

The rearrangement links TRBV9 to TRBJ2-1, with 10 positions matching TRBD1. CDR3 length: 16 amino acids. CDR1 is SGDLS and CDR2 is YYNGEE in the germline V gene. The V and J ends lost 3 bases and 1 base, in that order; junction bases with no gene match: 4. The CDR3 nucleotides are TGTGCCAGCAGCGGACAGGGGGCAGAGTCCTACAATGAGCAGTTCTTC. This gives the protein CASSGQGAESYNEQFF. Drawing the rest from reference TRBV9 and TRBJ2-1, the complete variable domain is DSGVTQTPKHLITATGQRVTLRCSPRSGDLSVYWYQQSLDQGLQFLIQYYNGEERAKGNILERFSAQQFPDLHSELNLSSLELGDSALYFCASSGQGAESYNEQFFGPGTRLTVL.

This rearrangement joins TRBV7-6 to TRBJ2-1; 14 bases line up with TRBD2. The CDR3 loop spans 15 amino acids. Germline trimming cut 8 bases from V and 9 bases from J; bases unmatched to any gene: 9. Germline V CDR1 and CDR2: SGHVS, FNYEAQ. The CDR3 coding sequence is TGTGCCAGCGGAAGGACTAGCGGGAGGATAGGTGAGCAGTTCTTC. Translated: CASGRTSGRIGEQFF.

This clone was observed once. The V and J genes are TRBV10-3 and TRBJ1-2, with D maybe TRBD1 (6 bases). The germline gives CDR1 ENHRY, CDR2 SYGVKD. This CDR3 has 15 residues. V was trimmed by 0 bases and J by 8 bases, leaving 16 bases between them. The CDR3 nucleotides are TGTGCCATCAGTGAGTCGACCGGACAGTTCGGGGGCTACACCTTC. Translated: CAISESTGQFGGYTF.

CDR3 protein: CASTTIAGRENTGELFF. The CDR3 nucleotides are TGTGCCAGCACCACCATTGCGGGACGGGAGAACACCGGGGAGCTGTTTTTT. The chain uses TRBV28 and TRBJ2-2; maybe TRBD2 (6 bases). V was pared by 7 bases and J by 1 base, with 19 bases between. CDR1 MDHEN and CDR2 SYDVKM come from the germline V gene. This CDR3 has 17 amino acids.

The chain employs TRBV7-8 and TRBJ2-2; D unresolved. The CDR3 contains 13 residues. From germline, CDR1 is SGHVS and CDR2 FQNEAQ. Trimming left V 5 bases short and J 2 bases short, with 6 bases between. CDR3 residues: CASSLSNTGELFF. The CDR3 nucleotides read TGTGCCAGCAGCCTTAGTAACACCGGGGAGCTGTTTTTT.

The CDR3 DNA is TGTGCCAGCAGTTATCCGGGACTACCCGTCGAGGAGCAGTACTTC. Protein product: CASSYPGLPVEEQYF. V usage is TRBV27 and J usage is TRBJ2-7; 7 bases match TRBD2. The CDR3 runs 15 residues. Germline V gene lookup returns CDR1 MNHEY and CDR2 SMNVEV (reference sequence). The V and J ends lost 4 bases and 7 bases, in that order; junction bases with no gene match: 13.

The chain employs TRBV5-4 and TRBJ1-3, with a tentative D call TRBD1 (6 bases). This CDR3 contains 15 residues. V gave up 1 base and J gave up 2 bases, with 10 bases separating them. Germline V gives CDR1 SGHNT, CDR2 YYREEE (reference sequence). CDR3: CASSLSTGTGNTIYF. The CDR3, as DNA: TGTGCCAGCAGCTTGTCCACAGGGACTGGAAACACCATATATTTT.

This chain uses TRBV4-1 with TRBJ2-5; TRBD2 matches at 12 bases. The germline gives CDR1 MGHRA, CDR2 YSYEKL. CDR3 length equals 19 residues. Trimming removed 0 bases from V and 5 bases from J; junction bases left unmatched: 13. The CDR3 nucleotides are TGCGCCAGCAGCCAAGATCCACTAGCGGGAGGTACCTTAGAGGAGACCCAGTACTTC. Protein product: CASSQDPLAGGTLEETQYF.

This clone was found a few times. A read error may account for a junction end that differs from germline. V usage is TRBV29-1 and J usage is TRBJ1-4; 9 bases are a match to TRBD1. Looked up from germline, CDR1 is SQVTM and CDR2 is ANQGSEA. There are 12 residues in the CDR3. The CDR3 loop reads CSVGDRVGKLLF. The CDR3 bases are TGCAGCGTGGGGGACAGGGTCGGAAAACTGCTTTTT.

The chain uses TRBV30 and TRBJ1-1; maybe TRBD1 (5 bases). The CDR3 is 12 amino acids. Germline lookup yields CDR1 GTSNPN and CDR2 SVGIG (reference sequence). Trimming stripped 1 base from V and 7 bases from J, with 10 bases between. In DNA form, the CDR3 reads TGTGCCTGGAGTGAAAGGGGCTATGAAGCTTTCTTT. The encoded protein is CAWSERGYEAFF.

The CDR3 is CAISESASPTGELFF. Here the CDR3 DNA reads TGTGCCATCAGTGAGTCGGCTAGCCCCACCGGGGAGCTGTTTTTT. This chain uses TRBV10-3 with TRBJ2-2; TRBD2 is a possible D gene (5 bases). The germline V and J ends were trimmed by 0 bases and 4 bases, with 9 bases remaining between them. The germline gives CDR1 ENHRY, CDR2 SYGVKD. This CDR3 is built from 15 residues.

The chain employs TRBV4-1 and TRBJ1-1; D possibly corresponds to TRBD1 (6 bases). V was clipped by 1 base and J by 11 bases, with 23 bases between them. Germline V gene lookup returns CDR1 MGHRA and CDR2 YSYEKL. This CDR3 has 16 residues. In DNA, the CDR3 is TGCGCCAGCAGCCAAGCGGGACGAGGACAGTTACGGCGGGCTTTCTTT. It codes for CASSQAGRGQLRRAFF.

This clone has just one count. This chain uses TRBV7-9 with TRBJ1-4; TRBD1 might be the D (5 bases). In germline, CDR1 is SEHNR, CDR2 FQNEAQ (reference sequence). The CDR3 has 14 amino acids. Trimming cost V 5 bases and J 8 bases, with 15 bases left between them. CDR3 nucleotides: TGTGCCAGCAGCCCTCAGGGCGCCTGGGAAAAACTGTTTTTT. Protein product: CASSPQGAWEKLFF.

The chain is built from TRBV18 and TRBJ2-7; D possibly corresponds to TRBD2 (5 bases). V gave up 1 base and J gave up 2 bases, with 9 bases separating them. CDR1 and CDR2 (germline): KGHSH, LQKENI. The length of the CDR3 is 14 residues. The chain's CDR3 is CASSPRSVPYEQYF. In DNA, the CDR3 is TGTGCCAGCTCACCACGTAGCGTCCCCTACGAGCAGTACTTC.

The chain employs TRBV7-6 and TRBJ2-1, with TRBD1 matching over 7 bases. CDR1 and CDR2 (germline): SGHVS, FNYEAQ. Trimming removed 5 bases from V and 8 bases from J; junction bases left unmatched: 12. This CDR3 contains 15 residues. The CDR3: CASSPNRGALDEQFF. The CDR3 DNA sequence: TGTGCCAGCAGCCCAAACAGGGGTGCCCTCGATGAGCAGTTCTTC.

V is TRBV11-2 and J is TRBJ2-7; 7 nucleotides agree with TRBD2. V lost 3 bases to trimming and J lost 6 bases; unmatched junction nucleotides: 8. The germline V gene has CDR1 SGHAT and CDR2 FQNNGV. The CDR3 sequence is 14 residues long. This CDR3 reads CASSLFRRETEQYF. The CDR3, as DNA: TGTGCCAGCAGCTTGTTCCGGCGGGAGACCGAGCAGTACTTC.